This TCR beta chain was observed in a study of T cell responses to AZD1222 COVID-19 vaccine. Here immunoSEQ multiplex PCR was the method, and the copy in TCRdb shows in-frame clones only, minus some. The repertoire holds about 130,000 clones, 80% to 95% seen once, with 1% to 1.3% in the top ten. This CDR3 has 15 residues. V lost 5 bases, J lost 9 bases, and 20 bases lay in between. Germline lookup yields CDR1 LNHDA and CDR2 SQIVND (reference sequence). Sequenced material: peripheral blood, taken 28 days after the second AZD1222 dose. The V gene is TRBV19, the J gene TRBJ1-5; TRBD1 might be the D (5 bases). This TCR came from an adult who received the AZD1222 COVID-19 vaccine. CDR3 nucleotides: TGTGCCAGTAGTCTTCTTTCCGGGGCGGGAGGGCCCCAGCATTTT. This encodes CASSLLSGAGGPQHF.